This TCR beta chain was sequenced in a study of blood T cell repertoires in COVID-19. Germline V gene data show CDR1 as LGHNA and CDR2 as YSLEER. J was trimmed by 6 bases and V by 0 bases; bases with no gene match: 6. The CDR3 totals 15 residues. Original analysis: Cell counts per sample came from amplifying reference gene primers. Assay: immunoSEQ multiplex PCR; the TCRdb copy retains only in-frame clones and omits some. D and trimming come from the DNA, and the V and J calls and clone size come from that table. In the table there are hundreds of thousands of clones, approximately 89% of which are singletons.

J is TRBJ1-2 and V is TRBV4-3; 8 bases are shared with TRBD1. Input material: PBMCs or T cells enriched from blood (not recorded which). The source is a middle-aged woman who had recovered from COVID-19. The CDR3 protein is CASSQDRAGGDGYTF. The CDR3 DNA is TGCGCCAGCAGCCAAGATCGGGCAGGGGGCGATGGCTACACCTTC.